Below, 15 T cell receptor beta chains from the same sample are listed, as sequenced in a study of breast tumors, draining lymph nodes, adjacent tissues. MiXCR was run by TCRdb on the multiplex PCR reads, yielding one entry per CDR3 protein. The sample has around 140,000 distinct CDR3 sequences; around 24% are singletons. Breast cancer patients provided tissue from their axillary draining lymph nodes. The sequenced material came from axillary lymph node tissue. The receptors derive from a female donor with breast cancer. Some clones in this sample may be carry-over from other donors' samples.

The table lists this clonotype with many counts. This sequence joins TRBV20-1 and TRBJ2-1; D gene ambiguous. Trimming removed 4 bases at V and 0 bases at J, with 7 bases between. Germline CDR1 is DFQATT and CDR2 is SNEGSKA (reference sequence). CDR3 length: 13 residues. The CDR3 is CSANAFSYNEQFF. The CDR3 DNA reads as TGCAGTGCTAACGCCTTCTCCTACAATGAGCAGTTCTTC.

The genes are TRBV20-1 and TRBJ2-1, with 7 bases aligning to TRBD1. The germline gives CDR1 DFQATT, CDR2 SNEGSKA (reference sequence). The CDR3 is 14 residues long. The junction had 7 bases not matched to a gene; V was cut back by 3 bases and J by 5 bases. The CDR3 reads CSARVTGADNEQFF. CDR3 nucleotide sequence: TGCAGTGCTAGGGTTACAGGGGCAGACAATGAGCAGTTCTTC.

In this sample, this clonotype turned up many times. The rearrangement uses TRBV20-1 and TRBJ2-7; D may match TRBD1 or TRBD2 (5 bases each). The V end was cut by 0 bases, the J end by 4 bases, with 13 bases between. The length of the CDR3 is 14 residues. Germline assignment: CDR1 DFQATT and CDR2 SNEGSKA (reference sequence). CDR3 loop: CSARDGGYGYEQYF. For the CDR3, the DNA is TGCAGTGCTAGAGATGGGGGATATGGGTACGAGCAGTACTTC.

The gene calls are TRBV2 and TRBJ2-7; 15 bases align to TRBD2. The V gene's germline CDR1 is SNHLY and CDR2 FYNNEI. This CDR3 has 16 amino acids. V lost 2 bases to trimming and J lost 3 bases; unmatched junction nucleotides: 2. Here the CDR3 DNA reads TGTGCCAGCAGTGAAAGGGGACTAGCGGGAGGCTACGAGCAGTACTTC. Its translation is CASSERGLAGGYEQYF.

This clonotype was observed at least ten times. This chain uses TRBV4-3 with TRBJ2-2; TRBD1 matches at 11 bases. CDR3 size: 16 residues. The V gene's germline CDR1 is LGHNA and CDR2 YSLEER. The J segment lost 2 bases and the V segment lost 1 base, leaving 0 bases of the junction unmatched. CDR3 DNA: TGCGCCAGCAGCCAAGGGACAGGGGGCAACACCGGGGAGCTGTTTTTT. Translating gives CASSQGTGGNTGELFF.

This clonotype showed up just a few times. A read error may produce the germline difference seen at one junction end. The chain combines TRBV6-1 with TRBJ1-6, with D hard to call. Germline V gene sequence: CDR1 MNHNS, CDR2 SASEGT. This CDR3 comprises 15 residues. The CDR3 is CASGERHLHNSPLHF. CDR3 nucleotide sequence: TGTGCCAGCGGTGAACGTCACCTACATAATTCACCCCTCCACTTT.

This clonotype appeared many times. The CDR3 DNA is TGTGCCAGCAGCTTAACGTTAGCGGGAGCCGATGAGCAGTTCTTC. Protein product: CASSLTLAGADEQFF. This sequence joins TRBV11-2 and TRBJ2-1, with 9 positions matching TRBD2. CDR1 and CDR2 from the germline V gene are SGHAT and FQNNGV. With V trimmed by 2 bases and J by 8 bases, 7 bases remained unmatched. The CDR3 is 15 amino acids.

In regard to this clonotype: A much more abundant neighbour one base away suggests this may be a read error. The chain has TRBV20-1 and TRBJ1-3; D is unclear. This CDR3 comprises 15 residues. The V gene's germline CDR1 is DFQATT and CDR2 SNEGSKA (reference sequence). The chain's CDR3 is CSASKDRSSGNIIYF. CDR3 nucleotide sequence: TGCAGTGCTAGTAAGGACCGAAGCTCTGGAAACATCATATATTTT.

This clonotype was seen at least ten times. The gene calls are TRBV30 and TRBJ1-6; D is possibly TRBD1 (5 bases). Trimming stripped 0 bases from V and 9 bases from J, with 9 bases between. The germline V gene encodes CDR1 GTSNPN and CDR2 SVGIG (reference sequence). The CDR3 is made up of 13 amino acids. CDR3 protein: CAWSVRGSSPLHF. The CDR3 nucleotides read TGTGCCTGGAGTGTGAGGGGCAGTTCACCCCTCCACTTT.

The V gene is TRBV30, the J gene TRBJ1-6; TRBD1 agrees at 7 bases. This CDR3 has 14 amino acids. Trimming removed 4 bases from V and 5 bases from J; junction bases left unmatched: 5. CDR1 GTSNPN and CDR2 SVGIG come from the germline V gene (reference sequence). CDR3 protein: CAWKKGANNSPLHF. The CDR3 DNA is TGTGCCTGGAAAAAGGGGGCAAATAATTCACCCCTCCACTTT.

The V call is TRBV30, the J call TRBJ2-2; no clear D. Trimming cost V 3 bases and J 0 bases, with 8 bases left between them. Germline V gene lookup returns CDR1 GTSNPN and CDR2 SVGIG (reference sequence). CDR3 length equals 14 residues. CDR3 bases: TGTGCCTGGAGAGAACACCCGAACACCGGGGAGCTGTTTTTT. Translated: CAWREHPNTGELFF.

This clonotype has a count of ten or more. This sequence joins TRBV20-1 and TRBJ1-5, with D tentatively TRBD1 (5 bases). The germline V and J ends were trimmed by 0 bases and 0 bases, with 12 bases remaining between them. Germline V CDR1 and CDR2: DFQATT, SNEGSKA (reference sequence). The CDR3 length is 16 residues. CDR3 residues: CSARDWTSSSNQPQHF. The CDR3 DNA reads as TGCAGTGCTAGAGATTGGACAAGCTCTAGCAATCAGCCCCAGCATTTT.

There are many counts of this clonotype. This chain connects TRBV5-6 to TRBJ2-2; 8 bases line up with TRBD1. Per the germline V gene, CDR1 is SGHDT and CDR2 is YYEEEE. The CDR3 has 18 amino acids. Germline trimming cut 2 bases from V and 0 bases from J; bases unmatched to any gene: 9. As DNA, the CDR3 is TGTGCCAGCAGCTTCAGGGGGCTCTCCAGCGCGAACACCGGGGAGCTGTTTTTT. The encoded protein is CASSFRGLSSANTGELFF.

This clonotype has just one count. Given a much more abundant clone one base away, this may be a read error. The chain carries TRBV28 and TRBJ2-7; 13 bases line up with TRBD2. This CDR3 is built from 14 residues. Germline CDR1 is MDHEN and CDR2 is SYDVKM. The CDR3, as DNA: TGTACCAGCAGCGGGACTAGCGGGATCCAGGAGCAGTACTTC. Translated, it gives CTSSGTSGIQEQYF.

This clonotype was seen at least ten times. The V and J genes are TRBV5-6 and TRBJ2-7; 7 bases align to TRBD1. The ends lost 2 bases at V and 2 bases at J; junction bases unmatched: 4. The germline V gene has CDR1 SGHDT and CDR2 YYEEEE. The CDR3 sequence is 14 residues long. The CDR3 DNA reads as TGTGCCAGCAGCTTAGGGACAGTTACCTACGAGCAGTACTTC. This translates into CASSLGTVTYEQYF.